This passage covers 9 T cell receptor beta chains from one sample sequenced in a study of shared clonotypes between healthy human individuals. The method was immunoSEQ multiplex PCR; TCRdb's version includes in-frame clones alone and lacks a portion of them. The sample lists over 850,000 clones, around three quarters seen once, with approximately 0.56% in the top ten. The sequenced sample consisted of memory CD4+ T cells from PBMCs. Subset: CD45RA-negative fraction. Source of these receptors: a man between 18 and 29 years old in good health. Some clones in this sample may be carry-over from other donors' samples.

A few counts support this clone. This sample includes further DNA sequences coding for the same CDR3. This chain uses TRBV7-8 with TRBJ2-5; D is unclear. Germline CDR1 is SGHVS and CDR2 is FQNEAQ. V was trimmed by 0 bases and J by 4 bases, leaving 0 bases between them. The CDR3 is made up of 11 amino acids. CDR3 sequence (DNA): TGTGCCAGCAGCTTAGCAGAGACCCAGTACTTC. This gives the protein CASSLAETQYF. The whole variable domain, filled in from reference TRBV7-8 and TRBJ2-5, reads GAGVSQSPRYKVAKRGQDVALRCDPISGHVSLFWYQQALGQGPEFLTYFQNEAQLDKSGLPSDRFFAERPEGSVSTLKIQRTQQEDSAVYLCASSLAETQYFGPGTRLLVL.

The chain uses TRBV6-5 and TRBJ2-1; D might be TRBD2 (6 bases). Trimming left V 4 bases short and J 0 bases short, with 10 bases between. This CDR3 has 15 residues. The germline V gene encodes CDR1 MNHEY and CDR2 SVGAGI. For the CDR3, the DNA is TGTGCCAGCAGTTGGGACTCGAGCTCCTACAATGAGCAGTTCTTC. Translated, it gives CASSWDSSSYNEQFF.

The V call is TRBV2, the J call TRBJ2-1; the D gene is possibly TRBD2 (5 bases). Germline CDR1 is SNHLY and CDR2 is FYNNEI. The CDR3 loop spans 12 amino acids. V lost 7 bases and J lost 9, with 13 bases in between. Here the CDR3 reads CASTLSEGEQFF. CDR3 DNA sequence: TGTGCCAGCACGTTGAGTGAGGGTGAGCAGTTCTTC.

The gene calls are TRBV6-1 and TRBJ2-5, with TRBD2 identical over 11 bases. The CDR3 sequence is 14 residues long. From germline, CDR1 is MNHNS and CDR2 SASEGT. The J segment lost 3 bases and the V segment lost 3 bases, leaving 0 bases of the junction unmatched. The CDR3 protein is CASSETSGKETQYF. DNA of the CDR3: TGTGCCAGCAGTGAGACTAGCGGGAAAGAGACCCAGTACTTC.

Here the CDR3 DNA reads TGTGCCAGCAGTTTGGGTTCGGGGGCTATCGGAGAGACCCAGTACTTC. The encoded protein is CASSLGSGAIGETQYF. The genes are TRBV28 and TRBJ2-5; D assignment may be TRBD1 or TRBD2 (6 bases each). The V gene lost 3 bases and the J gene lost 4 bases, with 18 bases spanning the gap. Germline V gives CDR1 MDHEN, CDR2 SYDVKM. The CDR3 sequence is 16 residues long.

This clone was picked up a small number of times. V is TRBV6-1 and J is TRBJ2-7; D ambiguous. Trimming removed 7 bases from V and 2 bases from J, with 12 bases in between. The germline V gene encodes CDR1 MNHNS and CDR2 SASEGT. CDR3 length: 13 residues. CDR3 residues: CASTASSPYEQYF. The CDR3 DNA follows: TGTGCCAGCACCGCATCCTCACCCTACGAGCAGTACTTC.

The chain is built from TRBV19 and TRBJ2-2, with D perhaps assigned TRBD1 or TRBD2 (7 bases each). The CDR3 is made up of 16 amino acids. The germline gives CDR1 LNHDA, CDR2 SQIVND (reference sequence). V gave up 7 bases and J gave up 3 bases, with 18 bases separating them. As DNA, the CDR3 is TGTGCCAGTAATCCCCAGCAGGGGGGGGACACCGGGGAGCTGTTTTTT. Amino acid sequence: CASNPQQGGDTGELFF.

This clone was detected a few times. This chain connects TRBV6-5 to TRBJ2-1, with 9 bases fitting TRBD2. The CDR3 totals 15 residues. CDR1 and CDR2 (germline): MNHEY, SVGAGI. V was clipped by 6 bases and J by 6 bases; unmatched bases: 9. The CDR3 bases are TGTGCCAGCAGGGGTCTGGGACTAGCTCGCAATGAGCAGTTCTTC. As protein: CASRGLGLARNEQFF.

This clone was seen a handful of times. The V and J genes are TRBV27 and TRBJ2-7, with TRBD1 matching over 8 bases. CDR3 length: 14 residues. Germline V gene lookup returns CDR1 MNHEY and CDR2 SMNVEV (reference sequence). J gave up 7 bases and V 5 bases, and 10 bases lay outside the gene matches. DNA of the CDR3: TGTGCCAGCAGTCTGACAGGGGCCCCGGGAGAGCAGTACTTC. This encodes CASSLTGAPGEQYF.